A selection of T cell receptor beta chains follows, all from one sample in a study of shared clonotypes between healthy human individuals. The method was immunoSEQ multiplex PCR; TCRdb's version includes in-frame clones alone and lacks a portion of them. The sample includes 950,000 to 1,100,000 clones, roughly 80% of them seen just once. Sequenced sample: memory CD4+ T cells sorted from blood. The receptors stem from a man younger than 30 in good health. Each CDR3 is given with its conserved first and last residue. The order of the fields is V gene, D gene, CDR3 protein. A D gene is named only where the DNA matches it firmly.

>TRBV2|TRBD1
CASRPGQGLAGLSYEQYF
>TRBV5-8|NA
CASSLGRETQYF
>TRBV7-3|NA
CASSLGGLRDTQYF
>TRBV6-5|TRBD2
CASQREYEQYF
>TRBV5-4|NA
CASSLRGRETQYF
>TRBV9|NA
CASSAGRRLGDGETQYF
>TRBV7-8|NA
CASSAVAGEQFF
>TRBV7-2|NA
CASSFDSPQAFF
>TRBV11-2|NA
CASSSTVNFGETQYF
>TRBV19|NA
CASSAVVDSGSSYNEQFF
>TRBV5-1|NA
CASSTGAILLSTDTQYF
>TRBV5-1|NA
CASTEATNEKLFF
>TRBV6-1|NA
CASTGHRLGSYEQYF
>TRBV30|NA
CAWSDRRGMRTGELFF
>TRBV28|TRBD1
CATDDRGGSPLHF
>TRBV5-5|NA
CASTLDVSTDTQYF
>TRBV11-2|NA
CASSFPQEYTPGSPLHF
>TRBV19|TRBD2
CASNSASGYEQYF
>TRBV9|TRBD2
CASSVGTSGVTGELFF
>TRBV30|NA
CAWSVRGRGYYEQYF
>TRBV6-1|NA
CASSGGEGNYGYTF
>TRBV28|NA
CASRGSRGRGETQYF
>TRBV6-1|TRBD1
CASKLTGGSYEQYF
>TRBV7-3|NA
CASSLSPQETQYF
>TRBV6-5|TRBD1
CASSRGGTGGSPLHF
>TRBV7-9|NA
CASSLGRGSLGYTF
>TRBV6-6|NA
CASSLERETQYF
>TRBV7-3|NA
CASSLNPYREWSGELFF
>TRBV28|NA
CASSLNLEAFF
>TRBV6-1|NA
CASSVGNLNEQYF